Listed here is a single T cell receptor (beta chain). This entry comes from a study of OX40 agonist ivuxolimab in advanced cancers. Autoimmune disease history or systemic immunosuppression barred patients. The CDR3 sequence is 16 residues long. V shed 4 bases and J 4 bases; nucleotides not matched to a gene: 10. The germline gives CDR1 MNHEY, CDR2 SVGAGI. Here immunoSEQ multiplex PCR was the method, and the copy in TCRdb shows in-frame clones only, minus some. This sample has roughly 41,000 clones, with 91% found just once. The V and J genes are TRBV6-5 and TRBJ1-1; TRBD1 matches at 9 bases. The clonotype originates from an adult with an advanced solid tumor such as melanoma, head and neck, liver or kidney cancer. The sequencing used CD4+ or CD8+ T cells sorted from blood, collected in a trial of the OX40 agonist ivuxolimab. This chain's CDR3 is CASSLKPGQGRTEAFF. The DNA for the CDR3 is TGTGCCAGCAGTTTAAAACCGGGACAGGGCCGCACTGAAGCTTTCTTT.